This entry lists 15 T cell receptor beta chains sequenced from one sample in a study of blood T cell repertoires in COVID-19. TCRdb keeps only in-frame clones here, not all; method: immunoSEQ multiplex PCR. The sample consists of roughly 60,000 clones, 65% to 85% of them appearing once. Specimen: peripheral blood. These receptors were taken from a man younger than 45 with COVID-19, enrolled during active disease.

The chain is built from TRBV3-1 (or the pseudogene TRBV3-2) and TRBJ2-3; 13 nucleotides line up with TRBD2. From germline, CDR1 is LGHDT and CDR2 YNNKEL (reference sequence). The CDR3 runs to 15 residues. Unmatched junction bases numbered 3, after V lost 1 base and J lost 8 bases. The CDR3 sequence: CASSQGGTSGITQYF. CDR3 nucleotides: TGTGCCAGCAGCCAAGGAGGGACTAGCGGGATTACGCAGTATTTT.

V is TRBV18 and J is TRBJ2-7, with TRBD1 matching 11 bases. The CDR3 consists of 15 residues. Germline CDR1 reads KGHSH; CDR2 reads LQKENI. V shed 3 bases and J 1 base; nucleotides not matched to a gene: 2. CDR3 nucleotides: TGTGCCAGCTCACCTGGACAGGGGGCGTCCTACGAGCAGTACTTC. Translating it yields CASSPGQGASYEQYF.

CDR3 protein: CASSLQGSGTGELFF. DNA of the CDR3: TGTGCCAGCAGCTTACAGGGCTCGGGCACCGGGGAGCTGTTTTTT. The chain combines TRBV7-2 with TRBJ2-2, with a weak D call TRBD1 (5 bases). V was clipped by 2 bases and J by 4 bases, with 11 bases between them. From germline, CDR1 is SGHTA and CDR2 FQGNSA. CDR3 size: 15 residues.

V is TRBV9 and J is TRBJ1-4; 12 bases align to TRBD1. This CDR3 comprises 16 residues. Germline V CDR1 and CDR2: SGDLS, YYNGEE. Trimming took 6 bases from V and 7 from J; bases not matched to a gene: 10. The chain's CDR3 is CASTPGQGAVSEKLFF. CDR3 in DNA: TGTGCCAGCACCCCGGGACAGGGGGCCGTCAGTGAAAAACTGTTTTTT.

This clone came up once. The chain has TRBV4-1 and TRBJ1-1; weak D call: TRBD1 (6 bases). Germline loops: CDR1 MGHRA, CDR2 YSYEKL. This CDR3 comprises 14 residues. The V end lost 0 bases, the J end lost 6 bases, and 11 bases lay between the germline ends. The CDR3 spells CASSQDRGYSEAFF. The CDR3 DNA reads TGCGCCAGCAGCCAAGACAGGGGATATTCTGAAGCTTTCTTT.

The V and J genes are TRBV4-1 and TRBJ1-1; no clear D. V shed 5 bases and J shed 10 bases, with 14 bases lying between them. Germline values: CDR1 MGHRA, CDR2 YSYEKL. The CDR3 sequence is 12 residues long. CDR3 loop: CASSSTGRIAFF. The CDR3 DNA is TGCGCCAGCAGCAGCACCGGGAGGATAGCTTTCTTT.

This CDR3 is CASSPKAGTPALNTGELFF. CDR3 nucleotide sequence: TGTGCCAGCTCACCTAAAGCCGGGACACCCGCTCTGAACACCGGGGAGCTGTTTTTT. V usage is TRBV18 and J usage is TRBJ2-2; D is perhaps TRBD1 (6 bases). V lost 3 bases and J lost 1, with 21 bases in between. The germline gives CDR1 KGHSH, CDR2 LQKENI. The CDR3 has 19 residues.

V gene TRBV24-1 combines with J gene TRBJ2-2, with D possibly TRBD1 on 6 matching bases. Germline CDR1 reads KGHDR; CDR2 reads SFDVKD. Trimming removed 2 bases from V and 0 bases from J, with 12 bases in between. The length of the CDR3 is 17 residues. CDR3 coding DNA: TGTGCCACCAGTGATTCGGACAGCCGCCCGAACACCGGGGAGCTGTTTTTT. Translating it yields CATSDSDSRPNTGELFF.

This clone has a single count. The genes are TRBV28 and TRBJ1-2; perhaps TRBD1 as D (5 bases). The CDR3 consists of 17 residues. The V end was cut by 1 base, the J end by 8 bases, with 23 bases between. Germline V gene lookup returns CDR1 MDHEN and CDR2 SYDVKM. The CDR3: CASSLFRDSIGLEGYTF. CDR3 DNA sequence: TGTGCCAGCAGTTTATTCCGGGACTCTATCGGTCTTGAGGGCTACACCTTC.

The chain is built from TRBV9 and TRBJ2-7, with 9 positions matching TRBD2. The CDR3 has 14 amino acids. Trimming at V came to 4 bases and at J to 5 bases, leaving 7 bases not matched to a gene. Germline V gene data show CDR1 as SGDLS and CDR2 as YYNGEE. In DNA, the CDR3 is TGTGCCAGCAGCCTTCGAGTAGCGGGAGACGAGCAGTACTTC. It specifies CASSLRVAGDEQYF.

The chain is built from TRBV28 and TRBJ1-1, with D unclear. Germline V gene lookup returns CDR1 MDHEN and CDR2 SYDVKM. V was pared by 3 bases and J by 5 bases, with 10 bases between. This CDR3 region has 13 residues. The CDR3 spells CASSFGGPTEAFF. The DNA for the CDR3 is TGTGCCAGCAGTTTTGGTGGCCCAACTGAAGCTTTCTTT.

V is TRBV27 and J is TRBJ2-2; D gene unclear. CDR1 is MNHEY, CDR2 SMNVEV, per germline (reference sequence). The germline V and J ends were trimmed by 7 bases and 1 base, with 22 bases remaining between them. CDR3 length: 18 residues. The CDR3 nucleotides are TGTGCCAGCAAACTATCAGCCGGGTCCAAAAAGAACACCGGGGAGCTGTTTTTT. It is translated as CASKLSAGSKKNTGELFF.

The J gene is TRBJ1-2, the V gene TRBV12-3 or TRBV12-4; a weak D match, TRBD1 (5 bases). This CDR3 has 12 amino acids. The V end was cut by 6 bases, the J end by 4 bases, with 9 bases between. The CDR3 sequence: CASSPGFYGYTF. The CDR3 nucleotides read TGTGCCAGCAGCCCAGGGTTCTATGGCTACACCTTC.

For the CDR3, the DNA is TGTGCCAGCAGTCACGACAGGGAATCGGTCACTGAAGCTTTCTTT. It is translated as CASSHDRESVTEAFF. This chain connects TRBV27 to TRBJ1-1, with 7 bases matching TRBD1. The CDR3 has 15 amino acids. Trimming cost V 5 bases and J 4 bases; bases outside gene matches: 10. CDR1 is MNHEY, CDR2 SMNVEV, per germline (reference sequence).

The V and J genes are TRBV28 and TRBJ2-1; 10 bases agree with TRBD2. This CDR3 has 15 residues. Germline V gives CDR1 MDHEN, CDR2 SYDVKM. J was trimmed by 4 bases and V by 5 bases; bases with no gene match: 5. CDR3 nucleotide sequence: TGTGCCAGCAGTCAGCGGACTAGCGGATACAATGAGCAGTTCTTC. This translates into CASSQRTSGYNEQFF.